This TCR beta chain was obtained from a study of blood T cell repertoires in COVID-19. Study information: In each case, the material was cDNA or gDNA derived from T cells, B-cell-depleted T cells, or PBMCs.

The CDR3 contains 14 residues. The ends were cut back, 4 bases at V and 7 bases at J, with 14 bases in the middle. Germline V gene data show CDR1 as SGHDT and CDR2 as YYEEEE. How the authors handled the data: Amplification from reference gene primers served as the basis for estimated nucleated cell counts. Repertoires were generated with immunoSEQ multiplex PCR, while TCRdb's copy carries only in-frame clones and drops some. V and J calls and clone size are as listed in that table; D and trimming were resolved from the DNA. The table records about 230,000 clones, about four fifths of them present only once.

Sequenced sample: peripheral blood. The V and J genes are TRBV5-6 and TRBJ1-4; D might be TRBD1 (6 bases). The sequence was obtained from a man aged 40-49 years with active or convalescent COVID-19. The CDR3 is CASSKQGGSEKLFF. The CDR3 region has the DNA TGTGCCAGCAGCAAACAGGGTGGTAGTGAAAAACTGTTTTTT.